Detailed here is one T cell receptor (beta chain). The CDR3 has 15 residues. CDR1 is GTSNPN and CDR2 is SVGIG in the germline V gene (reference sequence). Losses at the gene ends were 2 bases for V and 9 bases for J; bases not matched to a gene: 12. The data originate from a study of blood T cell repertoires in COVID-19. Study-wide background: Specimens from acute and convalescent COVID-19 originated in the United States, Italy and Spain.

TCRdb keeps only in-frame clones here, not all; method: immunoSEQ multiplex PCR. The repertoire holds 300,000 to 400,000 clones, with over 90% as singletons. Residents of about two dozen US areas, aged 18 to 89 years, made up the participants. A case of COVID-19 had been met by exposed participants within 2 weeks before study entry. Sequencing was done on a sample of PBMCs or T cells enriched from blood (not recorded which). The TCR originated in a woman aged 30 to 39 who had been exposed to COVID-19. This chain links TRBV30 with TRBJ1-1, with TRBD1 identical over 10 bases. CDR3 in amino acids: CAWSSTGGTGEKAFF. The CDR3, as DNA: TGTGCCTGGAGTTCAACCGGGGGGACAGGGGAGAAAGCTTTCTTT.